What follows are 15 T cell receptor beta chains derived from one specimen sequenced in a study of long-term antiretroviral therapy in people with HIV. Sequencing relied on immunoSEQ assay v3.0, run at survey level. Data came from immunoSEQ multiplex PCR; TCRdb stores just in-frame clones and leaves some out. The sample lists around 12,000 clones, around 90% seen once, with 22% in the top ten. The sequenced sample was unsorted PBMCs, obtained 2.1 years after starting antiretroviral therapy. The source is a woman in her thirties or forties with HIV.

The CDR3 DNA sequence: TGTGCCAGCAGTTACCTCCTCGGGACCTACGAGCAGTACTTC. Translation gives CASSYLLGTYEQYF. The rearrangement links TRBV6-5 to TRBJ2-7, with D maybe TRBD2 (5 bases). The CDR3 totals 14 residues. Germline values: CDR1 MNHEY, CDR2 SVGAGI. Trimming pared 2 bases from V and 2 bases from J, leaving 10 bases between.

J is TRBJ1-2 and V is TRBV4-1; D unresolved. The germline V and J ends were trimmed by 7 bases and 4 bases, with 22 bases remaining between them. The CDR3 length is 16 residues. The germline V gene encodes CDR1 MGHRA and CDR2 YSYEKL. The CDR3 nucleotides are TGCGCCAGCACCCGGGATCTGGGGATAAAGGGCTATGGCTACACCTTC. Its protein product is CASTRDLGIKGYGYTF.

The chain joins TRBV11-3 to TRBJ1-5; TRBD1 agrees at 9 bases. The length of the CDR3 is 15 residues. CDR1 is SGHNT, CDR2 YENEEA, per germline. V lost 1 base to trimming and J lost 7 bases; unmatched junction nucleotides: 5. The CDR3 loop reads CASSLGTGVQQPQHF. CDR3 nucleotides: TGTGCCAGCAGCTTAGGGACAGGGGTTCAACAGCCCCAGCATTTT.

The chain employs TRBV6-5 and TRBJ2-7; D ambiguous. Germline V gene lookup returns CDR1 MNHEY and CDR2 SVGAGI. The length of the CDR3 is 14 residues. V was shortened by 7 bases and J by 5 bases, with 18 bases between the two germline ends. The CDR3 here is CASTLDLSPNEQYF. The CDR3 DNA is TGTGCCAGCACCCTGGACCTTTCCCCCAACGAGCAGTACTTC.

The rearrangement joins TRBV7-9 to TRBJ1-4; no firm D call. Germline V gene data show CDR1 as SEHNR and CDR2 as FQNEAQ (reference sequence). CDR3 length: 16 residues. V gave up 2 bases and J gave up 0 bases, with 10 bases separating them. The DNA of the CDR3 is TGTGCCAGCAGCTTATTTTTCGGGGCAACTAATGAAAAACTGTTTTTT. Amino acid sequence: CASSLFFGATNEKLFF.

Here the CDR3 DNA reads TGTGCCAGCGCTTCTGGAGCTAGCGGGGGCCTTAGCTCCTACGAGCAGTACTTC. This translates into CASASGASGGLSSYEQYF. This chain joins TRBV25-1 and TRBJ2-7; 10 bases match TRBD2. Unmatched junction bases numbered 16, after V lost 8 bases and J lost 0 bases. The CDR3 has 18 residues. CDR1 is MGHDK and CDR2 is SYGVNS in the germline V gene.

This clone was detected a few times. V usage is TRBV10-1 and J usage is TRBJ2-2, with TRBD1 matching over 7 bases. With V trimmed by 0 bases and J by 4 bases, 8 bases remained unmatched. Per the germline V gene, CDR1 is WNHNN and CDR2 is SYGVQD (reference sequence). This CDR3 is 17 amino acids long. CDR3 protein: CASSESYETGPTGELFF. In nucleotides, the CDR3 is TGCGCCAGCAGTGAGTCGTACGAGACAGGGCCCACCGGGGAGCTGTTTTTT.

The V and J genes are TRBV5-1 and TRBJ2-5, with 16 nucleotides matching TRBD2. CDR3 length equals 17 residues. Germline-derived CDR1 and CDR2 are SGHRS and YFSETQ. The junction had 1 base not matched to a gene; V was cut back by 0 bases and J by 2 bases. The CDR3 region is CASSLAGLAGGQETQYF. The CDR3 DNA is TGCGCCAGCAGCTTGGCGGGACTAGCGGGGGGGCAAGAGACCCAGTACTTC.

The V gene is TRBV6-5, the J gene TRBJ1-2; a weak D match, TRBD1 (6 bases). CDR3 length: 14 residues. Germline values: CDR1 MNHEY, CDR2 SVGAGI. V gave up 5 bases and J gave up 6 bases, with 16 bases separating them. This CDR3 reads CASSGQRGRDGYTF. CDR3 DNA: TGTGCCAGCAGTGGACAGAGGGGTAGAGATGGCTACACCTTC.

V is TRBV4-2 and J is TRBJ2-1; D is possibly TRBD1 or TRBD2 (5 bases each). Germline CDR1 LGHNA, CDR2 YNFKEQ. This CDR3 region has 16 residues. The ends were cut back, 1 base at V and 4 bases at J, with 14 bases in the middle. Written as DNA, the CDR3 is TGTGCCAGCAGCCAAGGAGCCGGGACGGAGTACAATGAGCAGTTCTTC. Amino acid sequence: CASSQGAGTEYNEQFF.

As for this clone: The junction does not match germline at one end; this may be a read error. This chain joins TRBV10-2 and TRBJ2-1; D might be TRBD1 (6 bases). The CDR3 has 17 amino acids. Per germline, CDR1 WSHSY and CDR2 SAAADI. CDR3 amino acids: CASTWTGTTWSSNEQFF. The CDR3 nucleotides are TGCGCCAGCACCTGGACCGGGACAACCTGGTCCTCCAATGAGCAGTTCTTC.

The chain couples TRBV30 to TRBJ1-2; D is undetermined. CDR1 and CDR2 from the germline V gene are GTSNPN and SVGIG (reference sequence). Trimming left V 0 bases short and J 6 bases short, with 11 bases between. CDR3 size: 13 residues. CDR3 sequence: CAWSVPGRNGYTF. DNA for the CDR3: TGTGCCTGGAGTGTACCGGGGAGGAATGGCTACACCTTC.

This sequence joins TRBV10-3 and TRBJ1-1; 8 nucleotides align to TRBD1. V was clipped by 6 bases and J by 3 bases; unmatched bases: 3. The germline V gene encodes CDR1 ENHRY and CDR2 SYGVKD. The CDR3 runs 13 residues. The CDR3 DNA reads as TGTGCCATCAGACAGGGGGTAGACACTGAAGCTTTCTTT. Amino acid sequence: CAIRQGVDTEAFF.

The rearrangement links TRBV29-1 to TRBJ1-1; 10 nucleotides align to TRBD1. V lost 5 bases and J lost 4; bases outside the gene matches: 7. This CDR3 has 14 residues. Germline CDR1 and CDR2: SQVTM and ANQGSEA. Written as DNA, the CDR3 is TGCAGCGTTCCTGGACAGGGGGAAGGCACTGAAGCTTTCTTT. It encodes CSVPGQGEGTEAFF.

V gene TRBV5-1 combines with J gene TRBJ1-6; TRBD1 matches 10 bases. The V gene's germline CDR1 is SGHRS and CDR2 YFSETQ. The CDR3 has 16 residues. V shed 0 bases and J 8 bases; nucleotides not matched to a gene: 5. The CDR3 DNA reads TGCGCCAGCAGCTTGGGACAGGGGGCTGGTTATTCACCCCTCCACTTT. As protein: CASSLGQGAGYSPLHF. The full variable domain, rest sourced from reference TRBV5-1 and TRBJ1-6, is KAGVTQTPRYLIKTRGQQVTLSCSPISGHRSVSWYQQTPGQGLQFLFEYFSETQRNKGNFPGRFSGRQFSNSRSEMNVSTLELGDSALYLCASSLGQGAGYSPLHFGNGTRLTVT.